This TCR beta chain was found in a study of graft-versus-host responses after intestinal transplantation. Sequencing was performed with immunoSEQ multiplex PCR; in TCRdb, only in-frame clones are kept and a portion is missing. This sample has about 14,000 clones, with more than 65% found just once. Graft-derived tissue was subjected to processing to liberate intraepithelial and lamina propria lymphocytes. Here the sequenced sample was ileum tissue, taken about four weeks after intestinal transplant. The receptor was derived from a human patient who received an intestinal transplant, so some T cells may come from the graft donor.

CDR3 residues: CASSLATGRVNTEAFF. CDR3 bases: TGTGCCAGCAGCTTAGCCACGGGAAGGGTGAACACTGAAGCTTTCTTT. The genes are TRBV7-8 and TRBJ1-1; D unresolved. The germline V and J ends were trimmed by 0 bases and 0 bases, with 11 bases remaining between them. The germline CDR1 and CDR2 sequences are SGHVS and FQNEAQ. The CDR3 loop spans 16 amino acids.